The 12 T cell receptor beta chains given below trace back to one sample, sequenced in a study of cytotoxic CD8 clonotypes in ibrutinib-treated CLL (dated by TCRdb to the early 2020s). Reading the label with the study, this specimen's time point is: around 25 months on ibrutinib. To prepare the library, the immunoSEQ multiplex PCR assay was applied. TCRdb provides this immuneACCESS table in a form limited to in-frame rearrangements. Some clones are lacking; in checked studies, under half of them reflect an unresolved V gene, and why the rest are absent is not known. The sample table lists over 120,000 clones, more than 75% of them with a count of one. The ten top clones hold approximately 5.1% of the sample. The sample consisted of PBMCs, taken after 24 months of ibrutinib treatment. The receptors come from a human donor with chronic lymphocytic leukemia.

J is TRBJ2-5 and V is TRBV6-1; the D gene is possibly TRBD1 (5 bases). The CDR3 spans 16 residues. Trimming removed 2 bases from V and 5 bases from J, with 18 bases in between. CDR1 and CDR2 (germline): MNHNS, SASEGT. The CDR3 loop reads CASSERVRARGETQYF. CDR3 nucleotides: TGTGCCAGCAGTGAAAGGGTTAGGGCTAGGGGCGAGACCCAGTACTTC.

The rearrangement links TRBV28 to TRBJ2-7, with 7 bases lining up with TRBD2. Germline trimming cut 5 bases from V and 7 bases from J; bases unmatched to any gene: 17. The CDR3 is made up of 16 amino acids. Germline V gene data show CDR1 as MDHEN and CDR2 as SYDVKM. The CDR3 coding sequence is TGTGCCAGCAGTCCCCCGGGGGAGGGAGGTCTTAGGGAGCAGTACTTC. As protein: CASSPPGEGGLREQYF. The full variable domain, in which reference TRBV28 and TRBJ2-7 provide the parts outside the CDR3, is DVKVTQSSRYLVKRTGEKVFLECVQDMDHENMFWYRQDPGLGLRLIYFSYDVKMKEKGDIPEGYSVSREKKERFSLILESASTNQTSMYLCASSPPGEGGLREQYFGPGTRLTVT.

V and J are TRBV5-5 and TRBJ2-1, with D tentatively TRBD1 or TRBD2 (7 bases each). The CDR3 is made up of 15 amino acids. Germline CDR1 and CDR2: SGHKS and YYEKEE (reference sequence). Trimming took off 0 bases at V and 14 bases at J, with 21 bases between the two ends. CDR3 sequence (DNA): TGTGCCAGCAGCTTGGGGGACAGAAAAATGAGCGGGAAGTTCTTC. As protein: CASSLGDRKMSGKFF.

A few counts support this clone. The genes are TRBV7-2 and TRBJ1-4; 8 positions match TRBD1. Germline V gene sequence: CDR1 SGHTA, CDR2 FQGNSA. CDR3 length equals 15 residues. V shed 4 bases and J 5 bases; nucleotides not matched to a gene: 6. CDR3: CASSSGQGGNEKLFF. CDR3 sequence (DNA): TGTGCCAGCAGCTCCGGACAGGGCGGGAATGAAAAACTGTTTTTT.

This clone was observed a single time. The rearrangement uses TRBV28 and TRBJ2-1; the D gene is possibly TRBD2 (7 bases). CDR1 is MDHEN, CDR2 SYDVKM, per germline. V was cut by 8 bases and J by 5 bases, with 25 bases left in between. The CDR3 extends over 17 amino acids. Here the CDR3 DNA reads TGTGCCAGCGGACCGCTCCCTAAGGGGGGGAGGAACAATGAGCAGTTCTTC. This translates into CASGPLPKGGRNNEQFF.

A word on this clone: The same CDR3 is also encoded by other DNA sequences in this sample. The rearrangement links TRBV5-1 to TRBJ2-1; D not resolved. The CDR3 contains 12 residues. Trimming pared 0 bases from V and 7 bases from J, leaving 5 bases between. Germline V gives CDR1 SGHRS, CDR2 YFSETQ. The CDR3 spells CASSLGANEQFF. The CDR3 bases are TGCGCCAGCAGCTTGGGGGCAAATGAGCAGTTCTTC.

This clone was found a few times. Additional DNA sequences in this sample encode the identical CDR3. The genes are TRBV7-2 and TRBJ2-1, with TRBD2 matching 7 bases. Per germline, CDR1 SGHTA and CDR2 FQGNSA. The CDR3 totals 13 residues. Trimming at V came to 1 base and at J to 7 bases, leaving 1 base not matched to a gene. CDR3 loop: CASSLVGGNEQFF. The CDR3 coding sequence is TGTGCCAGCAGCTTAGTCGGGGGGAATGAGCAGTTCTTC.

The CDR3 DNA is TGTGCCTGGGGGCCGGGGGCGTCCTACGAGCAGTACTTC. Encoded protein: CAWGPGASYEQYF. The chain recombines TRBV30 with TRBJ2-7; D may correspond to TRBD1 or TRBD2 (6 bases each). The germline V gene encodes CDR1 GTSNPN and CDR2 SVGIG (reference sequence). The length of the CDR3 is 13 residues. Deletions cut 5 bases from V and 1 base from J, with 12 bases between.

The CDR3 region is CASSDRVPNEKLFF. The CDR3 bases are TGTGCCAGCAGTGACAGGGTGCCTAATGAAAAACTGTTTTTT. V gene TRBV6-1 combines with J gene TRBJ1-4; possible D gene TRBD1, 5 bases. Germline V lookup: CDR1 MNHNS, CDR2 SASEGT. The CDR3 contains 14 residues. V was trimmed by 3 bases and J by 3 bases, leaving 8 bases between them.

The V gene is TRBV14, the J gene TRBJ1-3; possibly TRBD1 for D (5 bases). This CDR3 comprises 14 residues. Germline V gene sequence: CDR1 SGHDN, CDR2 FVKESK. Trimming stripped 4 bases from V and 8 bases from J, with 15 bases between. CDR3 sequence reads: CASSPRVGGDTIYF. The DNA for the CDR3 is TGTGCCAGCAGCCCCCGCGTGGGGGGTGACACCATATATTTT. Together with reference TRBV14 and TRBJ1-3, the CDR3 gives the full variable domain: EAGVTQFPSHSVIEKGQTVTLRCDPISGHDNLYWYRRVMGKEIKFLLHFVKESKQDESGMPNNRFLAERTGGTYSTLKVQPAELEDSGVYFCASSPRVGGDTIYFGEGSWLTVV.

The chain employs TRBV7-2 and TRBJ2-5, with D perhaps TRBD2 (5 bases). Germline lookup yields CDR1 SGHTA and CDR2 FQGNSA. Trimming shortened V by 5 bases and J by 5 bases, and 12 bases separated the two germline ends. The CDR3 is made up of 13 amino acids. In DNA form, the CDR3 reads TGTGCCAGCAGCCCGGGAACCTGGGAGACCCAGTACTTC. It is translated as CASSPGTWETQYF.

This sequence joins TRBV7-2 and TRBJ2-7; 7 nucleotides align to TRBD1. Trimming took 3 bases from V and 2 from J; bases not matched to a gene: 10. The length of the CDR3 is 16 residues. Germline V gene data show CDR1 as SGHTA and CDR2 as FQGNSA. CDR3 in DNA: TGTGCCAGCAGCTTCCCCATTGGACAGGACACCTACGAGCAGTACTTC. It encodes CASSFPIGQDTYEQYF. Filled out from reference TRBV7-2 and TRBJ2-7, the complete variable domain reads GAGVSQSPSNKVTEKGKDVELRCDPISGHTALYWYRQSLGQGLEFLIYFQGNSAPDKSGLPSDRFSAERTGGSVSTLTIQRTQQEDSAVYLCASSFPIGQDTYEQYFGPGTRLTVT.